This T cell receptor beta chain comes out of a study of cytomegalovirus exposure and HLA in healthy donors. This CDR3 has 12 residues. Germline V gene sequence: CDR1 SQVTM, CDR2 ANQGSEA. Deletions cut 6 bases from V and 1 base from J, with 10 bases between. The PCR ran on 60 Vbeta and 13 Jbeta primers. Sequenced by immunoSEQ multiplex PCR; TCRdb stores in-frame clones only, minus some. Counted here are around 200,000 clones, roughly 79% occurring once; the ten biggest clones make up 1.5% to 2%. Specimen: PBMCs. This chain links TRBV29-1 with TRBJ2-7, with TRBD2 as a possible D gene (6 bases). The receptor was isolated from a male donor in good health and CMV-seronegative. As DNA, the CDR3 is TGCAGCGTAGAGGGGACTTCCTACGAGCAGTACTTC. Its translation: CSVEGTSYEQYF.